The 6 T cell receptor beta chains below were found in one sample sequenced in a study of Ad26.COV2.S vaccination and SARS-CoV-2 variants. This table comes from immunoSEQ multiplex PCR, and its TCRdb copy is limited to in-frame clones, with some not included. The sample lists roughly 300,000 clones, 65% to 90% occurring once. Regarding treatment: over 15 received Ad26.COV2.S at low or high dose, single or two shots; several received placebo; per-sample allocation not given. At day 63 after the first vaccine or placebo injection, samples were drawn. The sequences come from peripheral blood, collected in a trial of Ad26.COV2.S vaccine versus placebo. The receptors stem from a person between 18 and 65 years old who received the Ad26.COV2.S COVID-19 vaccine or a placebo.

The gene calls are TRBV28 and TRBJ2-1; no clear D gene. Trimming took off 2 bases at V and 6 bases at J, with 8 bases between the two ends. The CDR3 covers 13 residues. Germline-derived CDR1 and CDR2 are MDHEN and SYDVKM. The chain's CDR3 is CASSLSSSNEQFF. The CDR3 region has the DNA TGTGCCAGCAGTTTAAGCTCTAGCAATGAGCAGTTCTTC.

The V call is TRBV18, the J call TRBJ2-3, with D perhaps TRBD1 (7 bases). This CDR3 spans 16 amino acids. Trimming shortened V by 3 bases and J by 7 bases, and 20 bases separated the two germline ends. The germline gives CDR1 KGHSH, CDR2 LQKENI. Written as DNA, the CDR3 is TGTGCCAGCTCACCCCAGGGGGGTCTGGGGAGGAATACGCAGTATTTT. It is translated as CASSPQGGLGRNTQYF.

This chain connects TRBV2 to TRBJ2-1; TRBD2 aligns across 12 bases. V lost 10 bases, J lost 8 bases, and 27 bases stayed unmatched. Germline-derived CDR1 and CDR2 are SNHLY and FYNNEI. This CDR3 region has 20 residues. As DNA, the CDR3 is TGTGCCACCAAACCCTCAAGGGGGCAGTTCACTAGCGGGGGGTCCGATGAGCAGTTCTTC. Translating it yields CATKPSRGQFTSGGSDEQFF.

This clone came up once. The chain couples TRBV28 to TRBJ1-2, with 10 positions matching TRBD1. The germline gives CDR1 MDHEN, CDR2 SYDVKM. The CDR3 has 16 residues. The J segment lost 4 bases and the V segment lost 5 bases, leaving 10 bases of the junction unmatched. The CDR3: CASSPDRGLSGYGYTF. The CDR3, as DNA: TGTGCCAGCAGTCCTGACAGGGGGCTCTCTGGCTATGGCTACACCTTC.

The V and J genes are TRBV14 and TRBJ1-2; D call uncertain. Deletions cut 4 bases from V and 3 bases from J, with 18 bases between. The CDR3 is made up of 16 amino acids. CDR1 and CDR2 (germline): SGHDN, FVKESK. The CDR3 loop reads CASSPGGGSKDYGYTF. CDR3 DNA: TGTGCCAGCAGCCCCGGTGGAGGGAGTAAGGACTATGGCTACACCTTC.

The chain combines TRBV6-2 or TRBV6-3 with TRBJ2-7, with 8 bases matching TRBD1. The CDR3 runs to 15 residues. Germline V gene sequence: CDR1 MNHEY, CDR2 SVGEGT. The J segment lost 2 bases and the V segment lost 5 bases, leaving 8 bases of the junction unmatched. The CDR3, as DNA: TGTGCCAGCAGTAACGGGCAGGGGGCGGCCTACGAGCAGTACTTC. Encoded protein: CASSNGQGAAYEQYF.